Listed below are T cell receptor beta chains from one sample, sequenced in a study of CD8 T cells in Susac syndrome. TCRdb fed the immunoSEQ multiplex PCR reads into MiXCR, producing one record per CDR3 protein. The sample consists of around 280,000 distinct CDR3 sequences, approximately 81% of them appearing once. Sequencing was performed on CD8+ T cells from PBMCs. Receptors were obtained from a human donor with multiple sclerosis. Both conserved end residues are part of each CDR3. A D gene is named only where the DNA matches it firmly. The size entry is marked missing in some rows and otherwise reads once, few, many or a size class.

15	TRBD2	TRBV10-2	TRBJ2-1	NA	CASSDWTSGSNEQFF	TGCGCCAGCAGTGATTGGACTAGCGGGAGCAATGAGCAGTTCTTC
16	TRBD1	TRBV7-9	TRBJ2-2	NA	CASSLTGQGSTGELFF	TGTGCCAGCAGCTTAACTGGACAGGGTTCCACCGGGGAGCTGTTTTTT
17	NA	TRBV15	TRBJ2-7	NA	CATSRDRDMLVSYEQYF	TGTGCCACCAGCAGAGATCGGGACATGCTGGTCTCCTACGAGCAGTACTTC
14	TRBD2	TRBV7-8	TRBJ2-7	NA	CASSRTSRKNEQYF	TGTGCCAGCAGCCGGACTAGCAGGAAGAACGAGCAGTACTTC
13	NA	TRBV29-1	TRBJ2-7	NA	CSVESRERHEQYF	TGCAGCGTTGAAAGTCGGGAACGCCACGAGCAGTACTTC
14	NA	TRBV6-5	TRBJ2-7	NA	CASSYRRVAYEQYF	TGTGCCAGCAGTTACCGTCGGGTGGCGTACGAGCAGTACTTC
16	NA	TRBV7-2	TRBJ2-5	NA	CASSLSTRLGAETQYF	TGTGCCAGCAGCTTATCGACCCGACTCGGGGCAGAGACCCAGTACTTC
13	NA	TRBV27	TRBJ2-7	few	CASSISRVGEQYF	TGTGCCAGCAGTATCTCTAGGGTTGGGGAGCAGTACTTC
13	NA	TRBV5-5	TRBJ2-1	NA	CASSLGVRNEQFF	TGTGCCAGCAGCTTGGGGGTGCGGAATGAGCAGTTCTTC
15	NA	TRBV5-1	TRBJ1-1	NA	CASSWTREVGTEAFF	TGCGCCAGCAGCTGGACCAGGGAAGTCGGCACTGAAGCTTTCTTT
15	NA	TRBV11-3	TRBJ2-5	NA	CASSDPRGPEETQYF	TGTGCCAGCAGCGACCCTAGGGGACCTGAAGAGACCCAGTACTTC
14	TRBD2	TRBV9	TRBJ2-5	NA	CASSVDRPGGTQYF	TGTGCCAGCAGCGTAGACCGGCCGGGGGGGACCCAGTACTTC
11	NA	TRBV29-1	TRBJ1-1	NA	CSVASVTEAFF	TGCAGCGTTGCATCCGTCACTGAAGCTTTCTTT
13	TRBD2	TRBV29-1	TRBJ2-1	NA	CSVDERERNEQFF	TGCAGCGTTGATGAGCGGGAGAGGAATGAGCAGTTCTTC
14	TRBD2	TRBV27	TRBJ2-7	NA	CASSLAGGFNEQYF	TGTGCCAGCAGTTTAGCGGGAGGGTTCAACGAGCAGTACTTC
15	NA	TRBV12-5	TRBJ1-1	few	CASGYDGTVNTEAFF	TGTGCTAGTGGCTACGACGGGACGGTGAACACTGAAGCTTTCTTT
14	NA	TRBV6-5	TRBJ2-2	NA	CASSYSGDTGELFF	TGTGCCAGCAGTTACTCGGGGGACACCGGGGAGCTGTTTTTT
19	NA	TRBV4-1	TRBJ1-2	NA	CASSSPSPGFTSWSYGYTF	TGCGCCAGCAGCTCCCCGAGTCCGGGTTTCACATCTTGGAGCTATGGCTACACCTTC
20	TRBD2	TRBV7-8	TRBJ2-7	NA	CASSPWRTSGSNPSFYEQYF	TGTGCCAGCAGCCCTTGGAGGACTAGCGGGAGTAACCCAAGCTTCTACGAGCAGTACTTC
13	NA	TRBV7-9	TRBJ2-7	NA	CASSTEQGWEQYF	TGTGCCAGCAGCACGGAACAGGGATGGGAGCAGTACTTC
13	NA	TRBV30	TRBJ1-1	NA	CAWTEMGFTEAFF	TGTGCCTGGACTGAAATGGGTTTTACTGAAGCTTTCTTT
16	NA	TRBV2	TRBJ2-2	few	CASSEGPAKNTGELFF	TGTGCCAGCAGTGAAGGACCGGCGAAGAATACCGGGGAGCTGTTTTTT
14	NA	TRBV7-2	TRBJ2-2	NA	CASSLVQPGGELFF	TGTGCCAGCAGCTTAGTCCAGCCCGGCGGGGAGCTGTTTTTT
13	NA	TRBV7-6	TRBJ2-7	NA	CASSLAIYDEQYF	TGTGCCAGCAGCTTAGCGATATATGATGAGCAGTACTTC
13	NA	TRBV5-1	TRBJ2-7	NA	CASSPGRGVEQYF	TGCGCCAGCAGCCCGGGACGAGGAGTTGAGCAGTACTTC
14	NA	TRBV28	TRBJ2-7	NA	CASSLWVSSYEQYF	TGTGCCAGCAGTTTATGGGTGTCTAGCTACGAGCAGTACTTC
15	NA	TRBV7-9	TRBJ1-5	NA	CASSSGQSLGQPQHF	TGTGCCAGCAGCTCCGGACAGTCGTTGGGTCAGCCCCAGCATTTT
17	TRBD1	TRBV2	TRBJ2-5	NA	CATPGRLGNRGGETQYF	TGTGCCACCCCTGGGAGATTGGGAAACAGGGGCGGTGAGACCCAGTACTTC
16	TRBD1	TRBV10-2	TRBJ1-4	NA	CASSELDRGSQEKLFF	TGCGCCAGCAGTGAGCTGGACAGGGGATCGCAGGAAAAACTGTTTTTT
14	TRBD2	TRBV20-1	TRBJ2-3	NA	CSARGAGGADTQYF	TGCAGTGCTAGAGGGGCGGGAGGTGCAGATACGCAGTATTTT
17	NA	TRBV7-9	TRBJ2-1	once	CASSLAEAGSSYNEQFF	TGTGCCAGCAGCTTAGCGGAGGCGGGAAGCTCCTACAATGAGCAGTTCTTC
14	TRBD2	TRBV6-4	TRBJ2-3	NA	CASSPGRRADTQYF	TGTGCCAGCAGTCCCGGGAGGAGGGCAGATACGCAGTATTTT
15	NA	TRBV5-6	TRBJ2-2	NA	CASNLKPGHRGELFF	TGTGCCAGCAACCTAAAACCGGGTCATCGCGGGGAGCTGTTTTTT
14	NA	TRBV4-1	TRBJ2-7	NA	CASSRSPEGYEQYF	TGCGCCAGCAGCCGTTCCCCTGAGGGGTATGAGCAGTACTTC
19	NA	TRBV10-3	TRBJ1-2	NA	CAISDIGPGLKGGNYGYTF	TGTGCCATCAGTGATATCGGGCCGGGCCTTAAGGGGGGTAACTATGGCTACACCTTC
19	TRBD2	TRBV20-1	TRBJ2-5	NA	CSARGPGGTSMSISETQYF	TGCAGTGCTAGAGGGCCGGGGGGGACCTCGATGTCTATATCCGAGACCCAGTACTTC
13	NA	TRBV27	TRBJ1-2	NA	CASSFSRVGGYTF	TGTGCCAGCAGTTTTAGCCGGGTAGGAGGCTACACCTTC
15	NA	TRBV5-1	TRBJ2-5	NA	CASSLVTAMEETQYF	TGCGCCAGCAGCTTGGTGACGGCTATGGAAGAGACCCAGTACTTC
13	NA	TRBV13	TRBJ1-6	NA	CASSRTYRSPLHF	TGTGCCAGCAGCAGGACATATAGGTCACCCCTCCACTTT